A single sample gave rise to the 27 T cell receptor beta chains below, sequenced in a study of cytomegalovirus exposure and HLA in healthy donors. The PCR had 60 Vbeta and 13 Jbeta primers. Generated by immunoSEQ multiplex PCR, the TCRdb table keeps only in-frame clones and is missing some. The sample table sets out about 160,000 clones. Source material: PBMCs. These receptors all stem from a man under 40 in good health and CMV-seronegative.

The chain combines TRBV5-4 with TRBJ2-3; 7 bases agree with TRBD2. Germline trimming cut 6 bases from V and 1 base from J; bases unmatched to any gene: 11. Germline V gene data show CDR1 as SGHNT and CDR2 as YYREEE (reference sequence). The CDR3 totals 16 residues. CDR3 DNA sequence: TGTGCCAGCACCCCGGGGGGAACTAGCGGCACAGATACGCAGTATTTT. Its protein is CASTPGGTSGTDTQYF.

This chain joins TRBV6-5 and TRBJ2-7; a weak D match, TRBD2 (6 bases). The CDR3 is 15 amino acids. Germline CDR1 is MNHEY and CDR2 is SVGAGI. With 3 bases removed from V and 0 bases from J, the gap between germline ends came to 12 bases. CDR3 protein: CASSYQASVSYEQYF. The CDR3 nucleotides read TGTGCCAGCAGTTATCAGGCTAGCGTCTCCTACGAGCAGTACTTC.

The gene calls are TRBV13 and TRBJ2-7; D gene unclear. Per germline, CDR1 PRHDT and CDR2 FYEKMQ (reference sequence). V lost 5 bases, J lost 6 bases, and 14 bases lay in between. The CDR3 length is 13 residues. CDR3 DNA: TGTGCCAGCAGCGGTAGCAGCGCTGGCGAGCAGTACTTC. Its translation is CASSGSSAGEQYF.

The rearrangement links TRBV18 to TRBJ2-3, with 9 bases that match TRBD2. CDR3 length: 15 amino acids. V shed 8 bases and J 2 bases; nucleotides not matched to a gene: 8. The germline CDR1 and CDR2 sequences are KGHSH and LQKENI. The CDR3 spells CASTSVAGDTDTQYF. For the CDR3, the DNA is TGTGCCAGCACCAGCGTAGCGGGAGACACAGATACGCAGTATTTT.

The V call is TRBV6-6, the J call TRBJ1-1; the D gene is possibly TRBD1 (5 bases). V dropped 4 bases and J dropped 6 bases, with 18 bases sitting between them. Per the germline V gene, CDR1 is MNHNY and CDR2 is SVGAGI (reference sequence). The CDR3 is made up of 15 amino acids. In nucleotides, the CDR3 is TGTGCCAGCAGTTCCCAGGGTAGTATGGCGTCTGAAGCTTTCTTT. Its protein is CASSSQGSMASEAFF.

The CDR3 nucleotides are TGTGCCTGGATTCTTAAGGGCAGGGGCTATAATTCACCCCTCCACTTT. Translated: CAWILKGRGYNSPLHF. The V and J genes are TRBV30 and TRBJ1-6; D perhaps matches TRBD1 (6 bases). The germline gives CDR1 GTSNPN, CDR2 SVGIG (reference sequence). The CDR3 has 16 amino acids. Trimming left V 4 bases short and J 3 bases short, with 16 bases between.

The gene calls are TRBV7-3 and TRBJ2-5; TRBD2 agrees at 11 bases. J was trimmed by 5 bases and V by 0 bases; bases with no gene match: 8. The CDR3 runs to 17 residues. CDR1 is SGHTA, CDR2 FQGTGA, per germline. In DNA, the CDR3 is TGTGCCAGCAGCTTAACCCCAACTAGCGGGAGAAGTGAGACCCAGTACTTC. Translated, it gives CASSLTPTSGRSETQYF.

The chain combines TRBV5-1 with TRBJ2-2; 10 bases map to TRBD1. In germline, CDR1 is SGHRS, CDR2 YFSETQ. V trimming: 1 base; J trimming: 6 bases; junction bases outside the gene matches: 6. The CDR3 totals 16 residues. The CDR3 DNA sequence: TGCGCCAGCAGCTTGATGACAGGGGGCTTGGCCGGGGAGCTGTTTTTT. This translates into CASSLMTGGLAGELFF.

This chain connects TRBV19 to TRBJ1-2; D not certain. The CDR3 covers 15 residues. With 3 bases removed from V and 4 bases from J, the gap between germline ends came to 15 bases. Germline-derived CDR1 and CDR2 are LNHDA and SQIVND (reference sequence). CDR3 region: CASSIFFGDGYGYTF. CDR3 nucleotide sequence: TGTGCCAGTAGTATTTTTTTCGGGGATGGCTATGGCTACACCTTC.

CDR3 residues: CASSPTGAATNEKLFF. Here the CDR3 DNA reads TGTGCCAGCAGCCCTACTGGGGCAGCAACTAATGAAAAACTGTTTTTT. The chain has TRBV7-3 and TRBJ1-4; TRBD1 is a possible D gene (5 bases). The CDR3 covers 16 residues. The V gene's germline CDR1 is SGHTA and CDR2 FQGTGA. Trimming took 5 bases from V and 0 from J, leaving 13 bases between them.

This chain connects TRBV5-1 to TRBJ2-2; 7 bases map to TRBD2. J was trimmed by 2 bases and V by 0 bases; bases with no gene match: 7. Germline CDR1 reads SGHRS; CDR2 reads YFSETQ. The CDR3 extends over 17 amino acids. The CDR3 spells CASSLAVAGDNTGELFF. CDR3 DNA sequence: TGCGCCAGCAGCTTGGCCGTGGCGGGAGATAACACCGGGGAGCTGTTTTTT.

The chain couples TRBV4-1 to TRBJ2-7; 11 nucleotides line up with TRBD1. V dropped 0 bases and J dropped 3; count of bases not matched to a gene: 4. The CDR3 contains 16 residues. The germline V gene has CDR1 MGHRA and CDR2 YSYEKL. The CDR3: CASSQDPGQGGYEQYF. The CDR3 nucleotides are TGCGCCAGCAGCCAAGATCCGGGACAGGGGGGCTACGAGCAGTACTTC.

CDR3 sequence reads: CASSYSGEDGYTF. The CDR3 DNA reads TGTGCCAGCAGTTACTCAGGAGAGGATGGCTACACCTTC. This chain uses TRBV6-6 with TRBJ1-2; unclear D gene. The CDR3 is made up of 13 amino acids. Germline CDR1 reads MNHNY; CDR2 reads SVGAGI (reference sequence). The V and J ends lost 0 bases and 6 bases respectively, with 8 bases between them.

This chain joins TRBV11-2 and TRBJ2-1; 8 nucleotides align to TRBD2. V dropped 5 bases and J dropped 6; count of bases not matched to a gene: 9. Germline assignment: CDR1 SGHAT and CDR2 FQNNGV. The CDR3 is 15 amino acids. The CDR3, as DNA: TGTGCCAGCAGCCTGGGACTAGAGTACGGCAATGAGCAGTTCTTC. Protein: CASSLGLEYGNEQFF.

The chain carries TRBV12-5 and TRBJ2-3; TRBD1 agrees at 11 bases. Germline-derived CDR1 and CDR2 are LGHNT and FRNRAP. There are 16 residues in the CDR3. The V segment lost 1 base and the J segment 8 bases; nucleotides outside the gene matches: 8. The CDR3 sequence is CASGLGGTGGYGTQYF. The CDR3 DNA is TGTGCTAGTGGTTTGGGCGGGACAGGGGGTTATGGTACGCAGTATTTT.

The rearrangement joins TRBV29-1 to TRBJ1-2; D is uncertain. The V gene lost 8 bases and the J gene lost 0 bases, with 25 bases spanning the gap. Germline V gene sequence: CDR1 SQVTM, CDR2 ANQGSEA. The CDR3 sequence is 17 residues long. CDR3 region: CSMIVVGSGSTNYGYTF. The CDR3 nucleotides read TGCAGCATGATAGTAGTTGGGAGCGGTTCAACTAACTATGGCTACACCTTC.

The chain carries TRBV27 and TRBJ2-5, with TRBD1 identical over 8 bases. The germline gives CDR1 MNHEY, CDR2 SMNVEV (reference sequence). The CDR3 loop spans 16 amino acids. V was clipped by 1 base and J by 5 bases; unmatched bases: 9. Here the CDR3 reads CASSLFGTGGAETQYF. The CDR3 DNA reads TGTGCCAGCAGTTTATTCGGGACAGGAGGGGCCGAGACCCAGTACTTC.

The CDR3, as DNA: TGTGCCAGTAGTATAGATCGTCGGTCTTCTGAGAGGGAGACCCAGTACTTC. Protein sequence: CASSIDRRSSERETQYF. The genes are TRBV19 and TRBJ2-5; the D is unclear. The germline CDR1 and CDR2 sequences are LNHDA and SQIVND (reference sequence). Deletions cut 0 bases from V and 5 bases from J, with 19 bases between. The CDR3 consists of 17 residues.

V and J are TRBV9 and TRBJ2-3; D not resolved. Between the trimmed V and J ends, which lost 4 bases and 0 bases, there was a span of 12 bases. This CDR3 is built from 15 residues. Germline V lookup: CDR1 SGDLS, CDR2 YYNGEE. Here the CDR3 reads CASSPLQMSTDTQYF. CDR3 in DNA: TGTGCCAGCAGCCCCCTACAGATGAGCACAGATACGCAGTATTTT.

The chain has TRBV19 and TRBJ1-1; D is possibly TRBD1 (6 bases). Trimming removed 0 bases at V and 1 base at J, with 12 bases between. The CDR3 spans 16 residues. CDR1 and CDR2 from the germline V gene are LNHDA and SQIVND (reference sequence). CDR3 DNA: TGTGCCAGTAGTATAGATCATGGCAGGGGGAACACTGAAGCTTTCTTT. This gives the protein CASSIDHGRGNTEAFF.

The chain recombines TRBV2 with TRBJ2-7; TRBD1 agrees at 8 bases. J was trimmed by 1 base and V by 5 bases; bases with no gene match: 4. Germline lookup yields CDR1 SNHLY and CDR2 FYNNEI. The CDR3 has 14 residues. The CDR3: CASSPDRGSYEQYF. CDR3 nucleotides: TGTGCCAGCAGTCCCGACAGGGGTTCCTACGAGCAGTACTTC.

The chain links TRBV11-3 to TRBJ2-5, with 13 positions matching TRBD2. The CDR3 loop spans 16 amino acids. Losses at the gene ends were 6 bases for V and 4 bases for J; bases not matched to a gene: 8. Germline V gene lookup returns CDR1 SGHNT and CDR2 YENEEA. This CDR3 is CASRSLAGGPRETQYF. CDR3 coding DNA: TGTGCCAGCAGATCACTAGCGGGAGGGCCCAGAGAGACCCAGTACTTC.

This rearrangement joins TRBV2 to TRBJ2-1; 12 positions match TRBD2. J gave up 0 bases and V 8 bases, and 8 bases lay outside the gene matches. CDR1 is SNHLY, CDR2 FYNNEI, per germline. The CDR3 contains 17 residues. The CDR3 loop is CASQGLAGPSSYNEQFF. The DNA for the CDR3 is TGTGCCAGCCAGGGACTAGCGGGCCCGAGCTCCTACAATGAGCAGTTCTTC.

This sequence joins TRBV28 and TRBJ1-2; 7 nucleotides agree with TRBD1. The V segment lost 4 bases and the J segment 0 bases; nucleotides outside the gene matches: 2. The germline V gene has CDR1 MDHEN and CDR2 SYDVKM. This CDR3 is built from 14 residues. CDR3 DNA sequence: TGTGCCAGCAGTTGGACAGGATCTAACTATGGCTACACCTTC. It yields the protein CASSWTGSNYGYTF.

The chain has TRBV6-5 and TRBJ2-5, with D possibly matching TRBD2 (6 bases). Germline lookup yields CDR1 MNHEY and CDR2 SVGAGI. V dropped 2 bases and J dropped 5 bases, with 9 bases sitting between them. The CDR3 consists of 13 residues. The CDR3 DNA is TGTGCCAGCAGTTACCTGGCGGGGGAGACCCAGTACTTC. It codes for CASSYLAGETQYF.

V gene TRBV4-2 combines with J gene TRBJ2-1; 10 bases match TRBD2. Trimming removed 0 bases from V and 4 bases from J; junction bases left unmatched: 6. CDR1 and CDR2 from the germline V gene are LGHNA and YNFKEQ. The CDR3 has 17 residues. CDR3 nucleotide sequence: TGTGCCAGCAGCCAAGAACTTACTAGCGGGGTTTACAATGAGCAGTTCTTC. It translates to CASSQELTSGVYNEQFF.

As to this clone: Additional DNA sequences in this sample encode the identical CDR3. The V call is TRBV27, the J call TRBJ2-7; D uncertain. The CDR3 extends over 12 amino acids. Trimming pared 8 bases from V and 3 bases from J, leaving 11 bases between. CDR1 and CDR2 (germline): MNHEY, SMNVEV (reference sequence). CDR3 protein: CASGEVVYEQYF. The DNA for the CDR3 is TGTGCCAGCGGCGAGGTTGTCTACGAGCAGTACTTC.